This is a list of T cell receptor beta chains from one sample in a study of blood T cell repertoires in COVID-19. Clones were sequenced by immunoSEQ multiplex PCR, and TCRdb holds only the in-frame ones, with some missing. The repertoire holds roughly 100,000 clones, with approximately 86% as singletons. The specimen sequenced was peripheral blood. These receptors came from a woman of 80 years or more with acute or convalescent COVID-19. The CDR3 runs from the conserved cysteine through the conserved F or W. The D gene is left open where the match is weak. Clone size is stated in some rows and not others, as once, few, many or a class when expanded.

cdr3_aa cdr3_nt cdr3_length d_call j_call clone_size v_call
CASSLSGGSQPQHF TGTGCCAGCAGCTTATCTGGGGGCAGTCAGCCCCAGCATTTT 14 NA TRBJ1-5 NA TRBV7-8
CASIREGIYNEQFF TGTGCCAGCATTCGGGAGGGGATATACAATGAGCAGTTCTTC 14 TRBD2 TRBJ2-1 NA TRBV6-6
CASSNDRSYGYTF TGTGCCAGCAGCAACGACAGGAGCTATGGCTACACCTTC 13 NA TRBJ1-2 NA TRBV11-3
CASGLVNPPGLGPETQYF TGTGCTAGTGGTTTGGTGAACCCTCCCGGACTAGGGCCAGAGACCCAGTACTTC 18 TRBD2 TRBJ2-5 NA TRBV12-5
CASRPGGVYSNQPQHF TGTGCCAGTAGACCCGGGGGGGTTTATAGCAATCAGCCCCAGCATTTT 16 NA TRBJ1-5 NA TRBV19
CASSESPGNTEAFF TGCGCCAGCAGTGAGTCTCCCGGGAACACTGAAGCTTTCTTT 14 NA TRBJ1-1 NA TRBV10-1
CASSQGVAAGGYSPLHF TGTGCCAGCAGCCAAGGAGTGGCCGCGGGGGGATATTCACCCCTCCACTTT 17 NA TRBJ1-6 NA TRBV3-1/TRBV3-2
CASSVSQRGRAGYTF TGTGCCAGCAGCGTAAGCCAAAGGGGTCGGGCCGGCTACACCTTC 15 NA TRBJ1-2 NA TRBV9
CASSYDTITGGPDEQFF TGTGCCAGCAGTTACGACACCATAACGGGGGGTCCGGATGAGCAGTTCTTC 17 TRBD2 TRBJ2-1 once TRBV6-2/TRBV6-3
CSVRVSGANVLTF TGCAGCGTTCGGGTCTCTGGGGCCAACGTCCTGACTTTC 13 NA TRBJ2-6 NA TRBV29-1
CASSFPGWDTEAFF TGTGCCAGCAGTTTTCCAGGGTGGGACACTGAAGCTTTCTTT 14 NA TRBJ1-1 once TRBV28
CASSGGTSTDTQYF TGTGCCAGCAGCGGAGGGACTAGCACAGATACGCAGTATTTT 14 NA TRBJ2-3 NA TRBV9
CASSIATGSYEQYF TGTGCCAGTAGTATTGCGACAGGGTCCTACGAGCAGTACTTC 14 TRBD1 TRBJ2-7 NA TRBV19
CASSADTNYGTEAFF TGTGCCAGCAGTGCAGATACTAATTATGGCACTGAAGCTTTCTTT 15 NA TRBJ1-1 NA TRBV28
CASSSGQFSYNEQFF TGCGCCAGCAGCTCCGGACAGTTTTCCTACAATGAGCAGTTCTTC 15 NA TRBJ2-1 NA TRBV5-1
CASRPTVTGELFF TGCGCCAGCAGACCGACAGTCACCGGGGAGCTGTTTTTT 13 NA TRBJ2-2 NA TRBV5-1
CATSDPGTGMNQPQHF TGTGCCACCAGTGATCCAGGGACAGGAATGAATCAGCCCCAGCATTTT 16 TRBD1 TRBJ1-5 NA TRBV24-1
CASSIPAGGNNEQFF TGTGCCAGTAGTATCCCAGCGGGGGGCAACAATGAGCAGTTCTTC 15 TRBD2 TRBJ2-1 NA TRBV19
CSARTTDTQYF TGCAGTGCTAGAACTACAGATACGCAGTATTTT 11 NA TRBJ2-3 NA TRBV20-1
CAGRQSPNEKLFF TGTGCCGGCAGACAGTCCCCTAATGAAAAACTGTTTTTT 13 NA TRBJ1-4 NA TRBV21-1
CASSYEGRTGNTIYF TGTGCCAGCAGTTACGAGGGTCGAACTGGAAACACCATATATTTT 15 NA TRBJ1-3 once TRBV6-6
CASSQGQGGTEAFF TGTGCCAGCAGCCAGGGACAGGGGGGGACTGAAGCTTTCTTT 14 TRBD1 TRBJ1-1 NA TRBV4-2
CATSPPGQGLYEQYF TGTGCCACCAGCCCTCCGGGACAGGGTCTGTACGAGCAGTACTTC 15 TRBD1 TRBJ2-7 NA TRBV15
CATSRDSAGRGGRKTEAFF TGTGCCACCAGCAGAGATTCGGCGGGGAGGGGAGGACGAAAAACTGAAGCTTTCTTT 19 NA TRBJ1-1 NA TRBV15
CASGRTSGSYEQYF TGTGCCAGTGGGAGGACTAGCGGTTCCTACGAGCAGTACTTC 14 TRBD2 TRBJ2-7 few TRBV7-2
CASSHDRGGNQPQHF TGTGCCAGCAGTCATGACAGGGGAGGCAATCAGCCCCAGCATTTT 15 TRBD1 TRBJ1-5 NA TRBV27
CASSLGGQENSPLHF TGCGCCAGCAGCTTGGGAGGACAGGAGAATTCACCCCTCCACTTT 15 TRBD1 TRBJ1-6 once TRBV5-1
CASSASRGTYEQYF TGTGCCAGCAGCGCGAGTAGAGGGACCTACGAGCAGTACTTC 14 NA TRBJ2-7 NA TRBV6-5
CASSSDSYGYTF TGTGCCAGCAGCTCAGATTCCTATGGCTACACCTTC 12 NA TRBJ1-2 few TRBV5-4
CASSSGGWTEAFF TGTGCCAGTAGTTCAGGGGGCTGGACTGAAGCTTTCTTT 13 TRBD1 TRBJ1-1 NA TRBV19
CASSLYTPPTGSGNTIYF TGTGCCAGCAGCCTGTATACTCCACCGACGGGCTCTGGAAACACCATATATTTT 18 NA TRBJ1-3 NA TRBV11-3
CSVVGGQGVLAGELFF TGCAGCGTTGTCGGTGGACAGGGGGTCCTAGCCGGGGAGCTGTTTTTT 16 TRBD1 TRBJ2-2 NA TRBV29-1
CASSSEEAPSYNEQFF TGTGCCAGTAGTAGTGAGGAAGCCCCCTCCTACAATGAGCAGTTCTTC 16 NA TRBJ2-1 NA TRBV19
CASSRDRAPTYEQYF TGCGCCAGCAGCCGGGACAGGGCCCCGACCTACGAGCAGTACTTC 15 TRBD1 TRBJ2-7 few TRBV4-1
CASSPGTTISSYNEQFF TGTGCCAGCAGCCCAGGGACTACGATTAGCTCCTACAATGAGCAGTTCTTC 17 TRBD2 TRBJ2-1 NA TRBV3-1/TRBV3-2
CASSVSGGNQPQHF TGTGCCAGCAGTGTATCAGGGGGCAATCAGCCCCAGCATTTT 14 NA TRBJ1-5 NA TRBV2
CASSKPLPGRIHPENTEAFF TGTGCCAGCAGCAAACCCCTTCCCGGGAGGATCCACCCGGAGAACACTGAAGCTTTCTTT 20 NA TRBJ1-1 NA TRBV21-1
CASSLGGGWPSGANTQYF TGTGCCAGCAGCTTAGGAGGGGGTTGGCCTAGCGGTGCAAATACGCAGTATTTT 18 NA TRBJ2-3 NA TRBV11-3
CASAQTSPDTEAFF TGTGCCAGCGCCCAGACATCGCCGGACACTGAAGCTTTCTTT 14 NA TRBJ1-1 NA TRBV28
CASSPPGQGAGYGYTF TGTGCCAGCAGTCCTCCCGGACAGGGGGCAGGCTATGGCTACACCTTC 16 TRBD1 TRBJ1-2 NA TRBV28
CASRAIILSDRGCRNTIYF TGTGCCAGCAGAGCGATAATCCTTAGTGACAGGGGTTGTAGGAACACCATATATTTT 19 TRBD1 TRBJ1-3 NA TRBV27
CASSPDPLRAGEKYNEQFF TGTGCCAGCAGCCCCGACCCGCTCCGAGCGGGGGAAAAATACAATGAGCAGTTCTTC 19 TRBD2 TRBJ2-1 NA TRBV3-1/TRBV3-2
CASSVTGGRTDTQYF TGTGCCAGCAGCGTAACAGGGGGCCGCACAGATACGCAGTATTTT 15 TRBD1 TRBJ2-3 NA TRBV9
CASSVATTAPLYNEQFF TGTGCCAGCAGCGTAGCAACTACGGCTCCTTTGTACAATGAGCAGTTCTTC 17 NA TRBJ2-1 NA TRBV9
CASGLVRDRKTTYEQYF TGTGCTAGTGGTTTGGTACGAGACAGGAAAACTACCTACGAGCAGTACTTC 17 NA TRBJ2-7 once TRBV12-5